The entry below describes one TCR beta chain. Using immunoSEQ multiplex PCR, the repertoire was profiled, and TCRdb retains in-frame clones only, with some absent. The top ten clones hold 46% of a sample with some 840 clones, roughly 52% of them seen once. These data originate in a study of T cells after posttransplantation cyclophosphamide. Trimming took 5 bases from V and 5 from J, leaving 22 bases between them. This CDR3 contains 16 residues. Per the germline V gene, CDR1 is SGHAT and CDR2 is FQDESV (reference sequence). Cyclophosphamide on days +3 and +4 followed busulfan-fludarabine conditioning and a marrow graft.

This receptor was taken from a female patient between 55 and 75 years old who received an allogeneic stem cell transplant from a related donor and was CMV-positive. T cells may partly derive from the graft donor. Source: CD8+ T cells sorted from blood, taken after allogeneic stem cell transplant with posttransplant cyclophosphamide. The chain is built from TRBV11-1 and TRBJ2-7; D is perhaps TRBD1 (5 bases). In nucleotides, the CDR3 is TGTGCCAGCAGCCAGGGCGGTCCCCTGTCAATCCACGAGCAGTACTTC. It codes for CASSQGGPLSIHEQYF.